This T cell receptor beta chain originates from a study of breast tumors, draining lymph nodes, adjacent tissues. Study-wide results and caveats: Tumor and nontumor repertoires were significantly more similar in luminal-like than in basal-like breast cancer. Compared with lymph nodes, tumors were less diverse; compared with nontumor tissue, more.

The lymph nodes were axillary draining lymph nodes from breast cancer patients. Germline CDR1 reads SGHRS; CDR2 reads YFSETQ. V was pared by 0 bases and J by 5 bases, with 6 bases between. The CDR3 extends over 13 amino acids. This clonotype was counted many times. As yet, its antigen is unknown. Via MiXCR, TCRdb re-called the multiplex PCR reads, giving one row per CDR3 protein. The table has about 180,000 distinct CDR3 sequences, approximately 30% seen once. The source is a female donor with breast cancer. Some clones in this sample may be carry-over from other donors' samples. The V and J genes are TRBV5-1 and TRBJ1-3, with no clear D. Sequenced: axillary lymph node tissue. CDR3 nucleotides: TGCGCCAGCAGCTTGGCCGGGAGAAACACCATATATTTT. This codes for CASSLAGRNTIYF.